The 4 T cell receptor beta chains below all came from one sample that was sequenced in a study of T cells after yellow fever vaccination. From the 5' RACE reads, TCRdb called clonotypes with MiXCR, one entry per CDR3 protein. This sample has a few hundred thousand distinct CDR3 sequences, with roughly a sixth found just once. The specimen comprised PBMCs, sampled before the yellow fever booster vaccination. These receptors were obtained from a young man who received the YFV17D yellow fever vaccine.

This chain joins TRBV20-1 and TRBJ2-3; the match to TRBD2 covers 10 bases. Germline CDR1 DFQATT, CDR2 SNEGSKA (reference sequence). V was pared by 6 bases and J by 0 bases, with 12 bases of the junction left unmatched. The CDR3 spans 17 residues. CDR3 sequence reads: CSADEFSGGPSTDTQYF. The CDR3 region has the DNA TGCAGTGCGGATGAGTTTAGCGGGGGGCCCAGCACAGATACGCAGTATTTT.

This clonotype appeared a few times. The chain has TRBV5-1 and TRBJ1-4, with 10 bases fitting TRBD1. The CDR3 spans 14 residues. V dropped 3 bases and J dropped 8; count of bases not matched to a gene: 4. Germline V CDR1 and CDR2: SGHRS, YFSETQ. CDR3 protein: CASSSRTGGEKLFF. For the CDR3, the DNA is TGCGCCAGCAGCTCGAGGACAGGGGGAGAAAAACTGTTTTTT. Drawing the rest from reference TRBV5-1 and TRBJ1-4, the complete variable domain is KAGVTQTPRYLIKTRGQQVTLSCSPISGHRSVSWYQQTPGQGLQFLFEYFSETQRNKGNFPGRFSGRQFSNSRSEMNVSTLELGDSALYLCASSSRTGGEKLFFGSGTQLSVL.

The table lists this clonotype with many counts. J is TRBJ2-3 and V is TRBV7-2, with TRBD2 matching 14 bases. The V gene's germline CDR1 is SGHTA and CDR2 FQGNSA. The CDR3 sequence is 17 residues long. With V trimmed by 3 bases and J by 5 bases, 7 bases remained unmatched. In DNA, the CDR3 is TGTGCCAGCAGCTTTGGACTAGCGGGGGGCCGTGGAGATACGCAGTATTTT. It encodes CASSFGLAGGRGDTQYF. Full variable domain (remainder filled in from reference TRBV7-2 and TRBJ2-3): GAGVSQSPSNKVTEKGKDVELRCDPISGHTALYWYRQSLGQGLEFLIYFQGNSAPDKSGLPSDRFSAERTGGSVSTLTIQRTQQEDSAVYLCASSFGLAGGRGDTQYFGPGTRLTVL.

The chain recombines TRBV7-2 with TRBJ1-1, with D perhaps matching TRBD1 (6 bases). V lost 4 bases and J 5 bases, leaving 23 bases between the germline ends. In germline, CDR1 is SGHTA, CDR2 FQGNSA. This CDR3 region has 17 residues. CDR3: CASSSFQLTGLRTEAFF. CDR3 nucleotides: TGTGCCAGCAGCTCCTTCCAATTAACAGGGCTGAGAACTGAAGCTTTCTTT.